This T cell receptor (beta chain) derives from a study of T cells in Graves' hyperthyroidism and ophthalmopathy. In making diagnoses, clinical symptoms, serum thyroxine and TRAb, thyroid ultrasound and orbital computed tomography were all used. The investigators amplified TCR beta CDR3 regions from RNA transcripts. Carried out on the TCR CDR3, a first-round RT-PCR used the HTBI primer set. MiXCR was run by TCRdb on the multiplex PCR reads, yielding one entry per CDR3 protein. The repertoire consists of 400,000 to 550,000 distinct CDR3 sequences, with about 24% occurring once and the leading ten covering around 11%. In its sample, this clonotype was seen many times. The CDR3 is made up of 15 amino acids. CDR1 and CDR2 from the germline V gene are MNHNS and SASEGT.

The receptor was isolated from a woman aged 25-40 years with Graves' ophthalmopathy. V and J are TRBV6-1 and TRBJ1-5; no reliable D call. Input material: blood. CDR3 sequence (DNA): TGTGCTGCCAAGCAGGACGGAGGCAGCAATCAGCCCCAGCATTTT. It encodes CAAKQDGGSNQPQHF.